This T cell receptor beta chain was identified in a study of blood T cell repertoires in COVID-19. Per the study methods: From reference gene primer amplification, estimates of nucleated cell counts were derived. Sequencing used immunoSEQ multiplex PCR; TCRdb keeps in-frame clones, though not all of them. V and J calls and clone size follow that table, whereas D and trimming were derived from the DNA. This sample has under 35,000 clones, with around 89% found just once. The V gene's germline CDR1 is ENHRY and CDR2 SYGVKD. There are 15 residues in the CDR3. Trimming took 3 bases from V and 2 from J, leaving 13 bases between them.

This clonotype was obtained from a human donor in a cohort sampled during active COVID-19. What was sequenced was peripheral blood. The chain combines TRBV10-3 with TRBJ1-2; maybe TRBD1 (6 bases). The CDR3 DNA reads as TGTGCCATCAGTGACCGGGGGGGCCAGAACTATGGCTACACCTTC. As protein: CAISDRGGQNYGYTF.